Shown below are 12 T cell receptor beta chains from a single sample sequenced in a study of control samples from healthy donors and cancer patients. Here immunoSEQ multiplex PCR was the method, and the copy in TCRdb shows in-frame clones only, minus some. Seen here are 80,000 or so clones, 75% to 95% observed once, and the top ten hold 15% to 20%. Input material: blood. The receptors come from a man aged 45-65 years in good health.

The chain is built from TRBV6-5 and TRBJ1-4; perhaps TRBD1 as D (6 bases). The germline V gene encodes CDR1 MNHEY and CDR2 SVGAGI. This CDR3 is built from 14 residues. Trimming cost V 6 bases and J 7 bases, with 15 bases left between them. CDR3 protein: CASSLTGWIEKLFF. The CDR3 DNA reads as TGTGCCAGCAGCCTAACAGGGTGGATTGAAAAACTGTTTTTT.

This clone was detected only a few times. The rearrangement joins TRBV5-5 to TRBJ1-5; no firm D call. From germline, CDR1 is SGHKS and CDR2 YYEKEE (reference sequence). The CDR3 is made up of 13 amino acids. Trimming took off 2 bases at V and 4 bases at J, with 7 bases between the two ends. CDR3 nucleotides: TGTGCCAGCAGCTTTACAGATAATCAGCCCCAGCATTTT. This translates into CASSFTDNQPQHF.

Concerning this clone: Other DNA sequences from this sample encode an identical CDR3 as well. V is TRBV5-1 and J is TRBJ1-2, with TRBD1 identical over 12 bases. With V trimmed by 0 bases and J by 8 bases, 2 bases remained unmatched. This CDR3 has 14 amino acids. Germline V CDR1 and CDR2: SGHRS, YFSETQ. Here the CDR3 reads CASSLAGTGGGYTF. DNA for the CDR3: TGCGCCAGCAGCTTGGCCGGGACAGGGGGCGGCTACACCTTC.

The rearrangement links TRBV15 to TRBJ2-7; tentative D call: TRBD2 (6 bases). Germline CDR1 LNHNV, CDR2 YYDKDF (reference sequence). The CDR3 sequence is 15 residues long. V lost 0 bases and J 4 bases, leaving 13 bases between the germline ends. CDR3 bases: TGTGCCACCAGCAGAGAACTAGCTTCGGGTTACGAGCAGTACTTC. This translates into CATSRELASGYEQYF.

The J gene is TRBJ1-2, the V gene TRBV5-6, with D perhaps matching TRBD1 (6 bases). Between the trimmed V and J ends, which lost 1 base and 4 bases, there was a span of 17 bases. CDR1 and CDR2 (germline): SGHDT, YYEEEE. The CDR3 consists of 16 residues. CDR3 loop: CASSLKGERPIYGYTF. The CDR3 DNA follows: TGTGCCAGCAGCTTGAAGGGGGAGAGACCGATCTATGGCTACACCTTC.

This clone showed up just once. The chain joins TRBV3-1 (or the pseudogene TRBV3-2) to TRBJ2-7, with 13 bases that match TRBD2. The CDR3 loop spans 16 amino acids. CDR1 is LGHDT, CDR2 YNNKEL, per germline (reference sequence). V was pared by 4 bases and J by 7 bases, with 10 bases of the junction left unmatched. The CDR3 coding sequence is TGTGCCAGCAGCCTTAGGACTAGCGGGGGCTTGGGGGAGCAGTACTTC. Protein: CASSLRTSGGLGEQYF.

The count of this clone is one. The chain carries TRBV10-3 and TRBJ1-1; 7 bases map to TRBD1. This CDR3 comprises 13 residues. The trim removed 10 bases at V and 4 bases at J, leaving 9 bases unmatched. Germline CDR1 is ENHRY and CDR2 is SYGVKD. CDR3 sequence (DNA): TGTGCCACCCAGGGGGTGGGGTGCACTGAAGCTTTCTTT. It yields the protein CATQGVGCTEAFF.

This rearrangement joins TRBV7-2 to TRBJ1-1; 7 nucleotides align to TRBD1. V shed 5 bases, J shed 6 bases, and the junction held 9 bases outside the gene matches. CDR3 length equals 14 residues. CDR1 is SGHTA and CDR2 is FQGNSA in the germline V gene. CDR3 amino acids: CASSLRQGGSEAFF. The DNA for the CDR3 is TGTGCCAGCAGCCTAAGACAGGGAGGATCTGAAGCTTTCTTT.

This clone occurred once. The rearrangement joins TRBV9 to TRBJ1-1; D is undetermined. The CDR3 spans 16 residues. With 0 bases removed from V and 6 bases from J, the gap between germline ends came to 18 bases. Germline V gene sequence: CDR1 SGDLS, CDR2 YYNGEE. The CDR3, as DNA: TGTGCCAGCAGCGTAGCTAGTCGGGGAGGCGAAGCTGAAGCTTTCTTT. Its translation is CASSVASRGGEAEAFF. The complete variable domain, with remaining parts taken from reference TRBV9 and TRBJ1-1, reads DSGVTQTPKHLITATGQRVTLRCSPRSGDLSVYWYQQSLDQGLQFLIQYYNGEERAKGNILERFSAQQFPDLHSELNLSSLELGDSALYFCASSVASRGGEAEAFFGQGTRLTVV.

The V gene is TRBV19, the J gene TRBJ2-1, with 7 nucleotides matching TRBD1. J gave up 1 base and V 1 base, and 7 bases lay outside the gene matches. The CDR3 is 17 amino acids. CDR1 LNHDA and CDR2 SQIVND come from the germline V gene (reference sequence). CDR3 DNA: TGTGCCAGTAGTATAGCGGGGACAGCTAGATCCTACAATGAGCAGTTCTTC. Translating gives CASSIAGTARSYNEQFF.

The J gene is TRBJ1-4, the V gene TRBV7-2, with TRBD1 matching over 10 bases. The CDR3 contains 15 residues. Germline CDR1 and CDR2: SGHTA and FQGNSA. Germline trimming cut 3 bases from V and 5 bases from J; bases unmatched to any gene: 3. CDR3 loop: CASSFGGQGNEKLFF. CDR3 bases: TGTGCCAGCAGCTTTGGGGGACAGGGGAATGAAAAACTGTTTTTT.

This clone is a singleton in its sample. The chain joins TRBV3-1 (or the pseudogene TRBV3-2) to TRBJ2-7; D is unclear. The germline V gene has CDR1 LGHDT and CDR2 YNNKEL (reference sequence). The V end lost 3 bases, the J end lost 6 bases, and 15 bases lay between the germline ends. The CDR3 loop spans 14 amino acids. CDR3 coding DNA: TGTGCCAGCAGCCAGCTCCGATCTAATAGCGAGCAGTACTTC. Its translation: CASSQLRSNSEQYF.